These 24 T cell receptor beta chains were all obtained from the same sample, sequenced in a study of T cells in Graves' hyperthyroidism and ophthalmopathy. From RNA transcripts, TCR beta CDR3 regions were amplified. The HTBI set primed first-round TCR CDR3 RT-PCR. TCRdb reprocessed the multiplex PCR reads with MiXCR, giving one entry per CDR3 protein. Of about 570,000 distinct CDR3 sequences listed, about 43% are singletons. Sequenced input: peripheral blood or thyroid tissue (not recorded which). These receptors originate from an adult woman with Graves' disease, either hyperthyroidism or ophthalmopathy (not recorded which).

The table lists this clonotype with a count of one. The rearrangement links TRBV2 to TRBJ2-5; D unresolved. Trimming removed 3 bases from V and 3 bases from J, with 11 bases in between. The CDR3 extends over 14 amino acids. Germline V gives CDR1 SNHLY, CDR2 FYNNEI. The CDR3, as DNA: TGTGCCAGCAGTGAGATGACAAGGGAAGAGACCCAGTACTTC. It yields the protein CASSEMTREETQYF.

V and J are TRBV14 and TRBJ1-1; perhaps TRBD1 as D (5 bases). This CDR3 has 18 amino acids. Germline CDR1 is SGHDN and CDR2 is FVKESK. V was shortened by 1 base and J by 4 bases, with 22 bases between the two germline ends. The CDR3 reads CASSQGFFTGGISTEAFF. CDR3 bases: TGTGCCAGCAGCCAAGGATTTTTTACCGGGGGTATTAGCACTGAAGCTTTCTTT.

This rearrangement joins TRBV28 to TRBJ2-2, with D possibly TRBD1 on 5 matching bases. V lost 6 bases to trimming and J lost 6 bases, with 14 bases between them. The CDR3 is 14 amino acids. In germline, CDR1 is MDHEN, CDR2 SYDVKM. Here the CDR3 reads CASSPVREPGELFF. DNA of the CDR3: TGTGCCAGCAGCCCGGTCAGGGAACCCGGGGAGCTGTTTTTT. Together with reference TRBV28 and TRBJ2-2, the CDR3 gives the full variable domain: DVKVTQSSRYLVKRTGEKVFLECVQDMDHENMFWYRQDPGLGLRLIYFSYDVKMKEKGDIPEGYSVSREKKERFSLILESASTNQTSMYLCASSPVREPGELFFGEGSRLTVL.

This clonotype was seen at least ten times. The rearrangement links TRBV27 to TRBJ1-2, with a weak D call TRBD1 (5 bases). The CDR3 sequence is 12 residues long. Germline V gene sequence: CDR1 MNHEY, CDR2 SMNVEV (reference sequence). The ends were cut back, 6 bases at V and 4 bases at J, with 9 bases in the middle. The CDR3 protein is CASRQVGYGYTF. CDR3 coding DNA: TGTGCCAGCAGACAGGTGGGCTATGGCTACACCTTC.

This clonotype was detected ten times or more. The chain is built from TRBV15 and TRBJ1-2; D might be TRBD1 (5 bases). With 3 bases removed from V and 6 bases from J, the gap between germline ends came to 11 bases. This CDR3 is 13 amino acids long. Germline CDR1 is LNHNV and CDR2 is YYDKDF (reference sequence). DNA of the CDR3: TGTGCCACCAGCAGGAACAGGAGGAATGGCTACACCTTC. Translated, it gives CATSRNRRNGYTF.

This clonotype was observed a few times. This sequence joins TRBV15 and TRBJ2-5; a possible D gene is TRBD1 (6 bases). Trimming left V 3 bases short and J 1 base short, with 9 bases between. CDR3 size: 14 residues. CDR1 LNHNV and CDR2 YYDKDF come from the germline V gene (reference sequence). CDR3 in amino acids: CATSRDRVQETQYF. Written as DNA, the CDR3 is TGTGCCACCAGCAGGGACAGAGTCCAAGAGACCCAGTACTTC.

This rearrangement joins TRBV10-3 to TRBJ1-2, with D hard to call. The V end was cut by 7 bases, the J end by 5 bases, with 14 bases between. Per the germline V gene, CDR1 is ENHRY and CDR2 is SYGVKD. The CDR3 consists of 13 residues. This CDR3 is CAIKGEISYGYTF. CDR3 coding DNA: TGTGCCATCAAGGGCGAAATCTCTTATGGCTACACCTTC.

The CDR3: CAHRPGNNSPLHF. Here the CDR3 DNA reads TGTGCCCATCGTCCCGGTAATAATTCACCCCTCCACTTT. This sequence joins TRBV10-3 and TRBJ1-6; D not certain. The V end was cut by 11 bases, the J end by 5 bases, with 13 bases between. Looked up from germline, CDR1 is ENHRY and CDR2 is SYGVKD. CDR3 length: 13 residues.

The chain couples TRBV7-6 to TRBJ2-5; 7 nucleotides match TRBD1. This CDR3 region has 15 residues. The trim removed 2 bases at V and 4 bases at J, leaving 7 bases unmatched. The germline gives CDR1 SGHVS, CDR2 FNYEAQ. The CDR3 DNA follows: TGTGCCAGCAGCTTACAAGTCGCAGGGGGAGAGACCCAGTACTTC. Translation gives CASSLQVAGGETQYF.

This clonotype showed up many times. The chain employs TRBV6-1 and TRBJ2-7; TRBD2 aligns across 13 bases. V shed 10 bases and J 7 bases; nucleotides not matched to a gene: 10. Germline V gives CDR1 MNHNS, CDR2 SASEGT. This CDR3 contains 14 residues. CDR3 DNA sequence: TGTGCCACAAAACTAGCGGGAGGGCCTGGGGAGCAGTACTTC. It codes for CATKLAGGPGEQYF.

The chain recombines TRBV7-3 with TRBJ1-2, with a possible D match to TRBD1 (6 bases). CDR3 length equals 11 residues. Trimming shortened V by 8 bases and J by 12 bases, and 16 bases separated the two germline ends. Germline values: CDR1 SGHTA, CDR2 FQGTGA. The CDR3 coding sequence is TGTGCCAGCGCCCGTAACGGGGGCAACACCTTC. Encoded protein: CASARNGGNTF.

This clonotype was seen only once. The J gene is TRBJ1-5, the V gene TRBV10-3, with D possibly matching TRBD1 (5 bases). Germline V gene lookup returns CDR1 ENHRY and CDR2 SYGVKD. V lost 9 bases to trimming and J lost 0 bases, with 9 bases between them. The CDR3 runs 13 residues. The CDR3: CAIGQNSNQPQHF. The CDR3 DNA is TGTGCCATTGGACAAAATAGCAATCAGCCCCAGCATTTT.

The chain carries TRBV7-3 and TRBJ2-6; D remains unclear. The CDR3 spans 14 residues. CDR1 and CDR2 (germline): SGHTA, FQGTGA. V lost 5 bases and J lost 4, with 9 bases in between. The DNA for the CDR3 is TGTGCCAGCAGCCAAACCCGGGGGGCCAACGTCCTGACTTTC. Translation gives CASSQTRGANVLTF. Supplemented by reference TRBV7-3 and TRBJ2-6, the full variable domain reads GAGVSQTPSNKVTEKGKYVELRCDPISGHTALYWYRQSLGQGPEFLIYFQGTGAADDSGLPNDRFFAVRPEGSVSTLKIQRTERGDSAVYLCASSQTRGANVLTFGAGSRLTVL.

This clonotype was found many times. The chain recombines TRBV29-1 with TRBJ1-1, with a tentative D call TRBD1 (6 bases). Germline CDR1 is SQVTM and CDR2 is ANQGSEA. The V end was cut by 6 bases, the J end by 0 bases, with 11 bases between. CDR3 length: 13 amino acids. The CDR3 here is CSVSGQMNTEAFF. CDR3 DNA: TGCAGCGTCTCGGGACAAATGAACACTGAAGCTTTCTTT.

V and J are TRBV20-1 and TRBJ2-7; D is undetermined. Trimming took off 6 bases at V and 0 bases at J, with 12 bases between the two ends. Germline lookup yields CDR1 DFQATT and CDR2 SNEGSKA (reference sequence). The CDR3 has 13 residues. CDR3 sequence (DNA): TGCAGTGCGCCCGCCGCCGTCTCCTACGAGCAGTACTTC. As protein: CSAPAAVSYEQYF.

This clonotype was observed at least ten times. The rearrangement uses TRBV10-3 and TRBJ1-2; no clear D gene. Germline loops: CDR1 ENHRY, CDR2 SYGVKD. CDR3 length: 12 amino acids. The ends were cut back, 2 bases at V and 8 bases at J, with 9 bases in the middle. CDR3 region: CAISELGRGYTF. CDR3 in DNA: TGTGCCATCAGTGAGCTGGGTCGGGGCTACACCTTC.

The chain is built from TRBV2 and TRBJ2-1, with TRBD1 as a possible D gene (6 bases). Germline V CDR1 and CDR2: SNHLY, FYNNEI. The CDR3 spans 13 residues. Trimming removed 11 bases at V and 6 bases at J, with 17 bases between. The CDR3 DNA follows: TGTGCCCGGGGACAAGATTCTCCCAATGAGCAGTTCTTC. This codes for CARGQDSPNEQFF.

The chain joins TRBV20-1 to TRBJ1-5, with D unresolved. CDR1 DFQATT and CDR2 SNEGSKA come from the germline V gene (reference sequence). The CDR3 consists of 16 residues. Trimming took 4 bases from V and 0 from J, leaving 16 bases between them. CDR3 nucleotide sequence: TGCAGTGCTACGTATGCAGAGTTACATAGCAATCAGCCCCAGCATTTT. The encoded protein is CSATYAELHSNQPQHF.

This clonotype appeared many times. The gene calls are TRBV14 and TRBJ2-2; D is unclear. In germline, CDR1 is SGHDN, CDR2 FVKESK. The CDR3 spans 14 residues. The V and J ends lost 5 bases and 3 bases respectively, with 10 bases between them. Here the CDR3 reads CASSKAVHTGELFF. In DNA, the CDR3 is TGTGCCAGCAGCAAGGCAGTCCACACCGGGGAGCTGTTTTTT.

The rearrangement joins TRBV10-3 to TRBJ1-3, with TRBD1 matching 7 bases. V gave up 6 bases and J gave up 5 bases; unmatched junction bases: 7. The germline CDR1 and CDR2 sequences are ENHRY and SYGVKD. The CDR3 is 14 residues long. CDR3 coding DNA: TGTGCCATCAGAGCAGCGACAGGGCGAAACACCATATATTTT. It translates to CAIRAATGRNTIYF.

As for this clonotype: One junction end does not reproduce the germline sequence, and a read error may be involved. V is TRBV20-1 and J is TRBJ1-6; 7 bases align to TRBD1. The germline CDR1 and CDR2 sequences are DFQATT and SNEGSKA (reference sequence). The CDR3 totals 14 residues. The CDR3 loop is CSARWGQYNSPLHF. Here the CDR3 DNA reads TGCAGTGCTAGGTGGGGACAGTATAATTCACCCCTCCACTTC.

The chain joins TRBV10-3 to TRBJ1-4; 7 positions match TRBD1. Germline assignment: CDR1 ENHRY and CDR2 SYGVKD. This CDR3 contains 15 residues. V gave up 8 bases and J gave up 6 bases; unmatched junction bases: 12. CDR3 bases: TGTGCCATCCAGGGGGGCTACCTATTAGATGAAAAACTGTTTTTT. Its protein is CAIQGGYLLDEKLFF.

At least ten counts were recorded for this clonotype. The CDR3 DNA is TGTGCCAGCAGATACCACAGGGGGAACTATGGCTACACCTTC. Its translation is CASRYHRGNYGYTF. The chain recombines TRBV6-6 with TRBJ1-2; 8 bases agree with TRBD1. This CDR3 has 14 residues. The germline V gene has CDR1 MNHNY and CDR2 SVGAGI (reference sequence). V was clipped by 6 bases and J by 2 bases; unmatched bases: 5.

This clonotype was picked up many times. This chain connects TRBV4-2 to TRBJ2-7; TRBD2 is a possible D gene (5 bases). Germline V CDR1 and CDR2: LGHNA, YNFKEQ. The CDR3 extends over 14 amino acids. V was trimmed by 0 bases and J by 2 bases, leaving 8 bases between them. CDR3 region: CASSQDEGTYEQYF. CDR3 DNA sequence: TGTGCCAGCAGCCAAGACGAGGGAACCTACGAGCAGTACTTC.